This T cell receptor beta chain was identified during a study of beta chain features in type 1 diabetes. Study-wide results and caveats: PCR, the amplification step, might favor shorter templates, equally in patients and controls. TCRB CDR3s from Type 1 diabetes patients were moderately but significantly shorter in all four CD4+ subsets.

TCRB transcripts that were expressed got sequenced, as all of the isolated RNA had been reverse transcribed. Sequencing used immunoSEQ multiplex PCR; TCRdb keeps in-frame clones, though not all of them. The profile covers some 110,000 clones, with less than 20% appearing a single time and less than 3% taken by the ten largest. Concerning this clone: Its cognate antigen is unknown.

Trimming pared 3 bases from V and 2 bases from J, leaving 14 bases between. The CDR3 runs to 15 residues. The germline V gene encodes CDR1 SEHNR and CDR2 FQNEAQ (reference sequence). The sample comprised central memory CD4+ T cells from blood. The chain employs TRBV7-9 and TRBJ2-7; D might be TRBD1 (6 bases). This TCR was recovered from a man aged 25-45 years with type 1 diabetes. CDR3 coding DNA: TGTGCCAGCAGCTTGGATGCACAGGGCACCTACGAGCAGTACTTC. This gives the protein CASSLDAQGTYEQYF. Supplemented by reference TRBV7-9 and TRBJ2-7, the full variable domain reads DTGVSQNPRHKITKRGQNVTFRCDPISEHNRLYWYRQTLGQGPEFLTYFQNEAQLEKSRLLSDRFSAERPKGSFSTLEIQRTEQGDSAMYLCASSLDAQGTYEQYFGPGTRLTVT.